One and the same sample provided the 14 T cell receptor beta chains below, sequenced in a study of identical twins. Each CDR3 protein gets one entry after TCRdb re-called the 5' RACE reads with MiXCR. The table has 690,000 or so distinct CDR3 sequences, around 8.3% seen once. These same data were also listed under a study on yellow fever vaccine responses in identical twins.

Material: PBMCs. These receptors were taken from a young woman in good health.

At least ten counts were recorded for this clonotype. The chain uses TRBV7-8 and TRBJ1-5; 11 positions match TRBD1. Germline-derived CDR1 and CDR2 are SGHVS and FQNEAQ. This CDR3 has 15 residues. Trimming removed 5 bases from V and 8 bases from J; junction bases left unmatched: 8. CDR3 protein: CASSRGQGAIEPQHF. CDR3 in DNA: TGTGCCAGCAGCAGAGGACAGGGGGCCATAGAGCCCCAGCATTTT. The complete variable domain, with remaining parts taken from reference TRBV7-8 and TRBJ1-5, reads GAGVSQSPRYKVAKRGQDVALRCDPISGHVSLFWYQQALGQGPEFLTYFQNEAQLDKSGLPSDRFFAERPEGSVSTLKIQRTQQEDSAVYLCASSRGQGAIEPQHFGDGTRLSIL.

V is TRBV7-6 and J is TRBJ2-5; 8 nucleotides match TRBD2. The CDR3 is 18 residues long. Germline CDR1 and CDR2: SGHVS and FNYEAQ. V was pared by 2 bases and J by 4 bases, with 15 bases of the junction left unmatched. The DNA of the CDR3 is TGTGCCAGCAGCTTACTTACGCGGGAGGAATGGGGCACAGAGACCCAGTACTTC. Its protein product is CASSLLTREEWGTETQYF.

Many counts were recorded for this clonotype. The genes are TRBV7-9 and TRBJ2-1; TRBD2 matches 9 bases. The CDR3 is made up of 17 amino acids. From germline, CDR1 is SEHNR and CDR2 FQNEAQ (reference sequence). V lost 4 bases, J lost 8 bases, and 15 bases stayed unmatched. CDR3 DNA sequence: TGTGCCAGCAGCTCACCCGGAGTAGCGGGGGCCGGGGATGAGCAGTTCTTC. This gives the protein CASSSPGVAGAGDEQFF.

Only a few counts were recorded for this clonotype. This sequence joins TRBV4-3 and TRBJ2-7, with D possibly being TRBD2 (5 bases). The CDR3 contains 15 residues. CDR1 and CDR2 from the germline V gene are LGHNA and YSLEER. V gave up 0 bases and J gave up 0 bases, with 9 bases separating them. CDR3 loop: CASSQEAGNSYEQYF. The CDR3 region has the DNA TGCGCCAGCAGCCAAGAAGCCGGGAACTCCTACGAGCAGTACTTC.

The V call is TRBV6-2 or TRBV6-3, the J call TRBJ2-7, with TRBD2 as a possible D gene (5 bases). This CDR3 is built from 14 residues. Trimming cost V 7 bases and J 2 bases, with 15 bases left between them. Germline lookup yields CDR1 MNHEY and CDR2 SVGEGT. The CDR3 loop is CASNPGREAYEQYF. CDR3 nucleotides: TGTGCCAGCAATCCCGGTCGGGAAGCCTACGAGCAGTACTTC.

This clonotype has ten or more counts. The chain employs TRBV5-1 and TRBJ2-1; 8 bases map to TRBD1. The CDR3 is 15 amino acids. Germline CDR1 reads SGHRS; CDR2 reads YFSETQ. V lost 3 bases, J lost 3 bases, and 5 bases stayed unmatched. CDR3 in amino acids: CASSYSTGVYNEQFF. In DNA, the CDR3 is TGCGCCAGCAGCTACTCGACAGGGGTCTACAATGAGCAGTTCTTC.

The chain joins TRBV20-1 to TRBJ2-5; 12 bases map to TRBD2. The CDR3 is made up of 19 amino acids. With V trimmed by 5 bases and J by 0 bases, 16 bases remained unmatched. CDR1 and CDR2 from the germline V gene are DFQATT and SNEGSKA (reference sequence). In DNA, the CDR3 is TGCAGTGCTTGGACTAGCGGGACGTCGGAAACCGCGTACCAAGAGACCCAGTACTTC. Residues: CSAWTSGTSETAYQETQYF.

This clonotype has just a few counts. The chain combines TRBV6-4 with TRBJ2-2; perhaps TRBD2 as D (5 bases). CDR1 is MRHNA and CDR2 is SNTAGT in the germline V gene. The CDR3 is 16 amino acids. V was clipped by 6 bases and J by 5 bases, with 19 bases between them. CDR3 in DNA: TGTGCCAGCAGCCCTGACGCGGGTGACGGGACCGGGGAGCTGTTTTTT. Translating it yields CASSPDAGDGTGELFF.

The rearrangement links TRBV3-1 to TRBJ2-7; TRBD1 aligns across 10 bases. The V gene's germline CDR1 is LGHDT and CDR2 YNNKEL (reference sequence). This CDR3 comprises 16 residues. Trimming took 1 base from V and 3 from J; bases not matched to a gene: 6. CDR3 residues: CASSQGVGTGDYEQYF. The CDR3 nucleotides are TGTGCCAGCAGCCAAGGAGTTGGGACAGGGGACTACGAGCAGTACTTC.

This clonotype was seen ten or more times. The CDR3 loop reads CASSLRDLTQQFF. The CDR3, as DNA: TGTGCCAGCAGCCTCCGGGACCTTACGCAGCAGTTCTTC. The V call is TRBV14, the J call TRBJ2-1; TRBD1 or TRBD2 may be the D gene (5 bases each). CDR1 SGHDN and CDR2 FVKESK come from the germline V gene. The V end lost 4 bases, the J end lost 11 bases, and 15 bases lay between the germline ends. CDR3 length: 13 amino acids.

The chain's CDR3 is CASSWGRTNTEAFF. The CDR3, as DNA: TGCGCCAGCAGCTGGGGACGGACGAACACTGAAGCTTTCTTT. The chain has TRBV5-1 and TRBJ1-1, with D possibly matching TRBD1 (5 bases). The germline V gene has CDR1 SGHRS and CDR2 YFSETQ. The CDR3 consists of 14 residues. V was clipped by 3 bases and J by 1 base, with 10 bases between them.

This clonotype was recorded once. This chain connects TRBV7-9 to TRBJ2-6; D gene ambiguous. The germline gives CDR1 SEHNR, CDR2 FQNEAQ (reference sequence). Trimming left V 1 base short and J 2 bases short, with 9 bases between. This CDR3 comprises 16 residues. CDR3 DNA sequence: TGTGCCAGCAGCTTAGTGGCAGGCACTGGGGCCAACGTCCTGACTTTC. Its protein is CASSLVAGTGANVLTF. Full variable domain (rest looked up from reference TRBV7-9 and TRBJ2-6): DTGVSQNPRHKITKRGQNVTFRCDPISEHNRLYWYRQTLGQGPEFLTYFQNEAQLEKSRLLSDRFSAERPKGSFSTLEIQRTEQGDSAMYLCASSLVAGTGANVLTFGAGSRLTVL.

This clonotype was observed at least ten times. The chain has TRBV7-9 and TRBJ2-7; D perhaps matches TRBD1 (6 bases). V lost 5 bases to trimming and J lost 0 bases, with 11 bases between them. The CDR3 consists of 14 residues. Germline V gives CDR1 SEHNR, CDR2 FQNEAQ (reference sequence). As DNA, the CDR3 is TGTGCCAGCAGCGTCCTACAGGGCTCCTACGAGCAGTACTTC. This sequence encodes CASSVLQGSYEQYF.

In regard to this clonotype: The junction departs from germline at one end; a sequencing error may be responsible. V usage is TRBV5-6 and J usage is TRBJ2-3; 8 bases map to TRBD2. Germline V lookup: CDR1 SGHDT, CDR2 YYEEEE. CDR3 length equals 15 residues. Here the CDR3 reads CASSLLQRETDTRYF. The CDR3 DNA is TGTGCCAGCAGCTTGCTCCAGCGGGAGACAGATACGCGGTATTTT.